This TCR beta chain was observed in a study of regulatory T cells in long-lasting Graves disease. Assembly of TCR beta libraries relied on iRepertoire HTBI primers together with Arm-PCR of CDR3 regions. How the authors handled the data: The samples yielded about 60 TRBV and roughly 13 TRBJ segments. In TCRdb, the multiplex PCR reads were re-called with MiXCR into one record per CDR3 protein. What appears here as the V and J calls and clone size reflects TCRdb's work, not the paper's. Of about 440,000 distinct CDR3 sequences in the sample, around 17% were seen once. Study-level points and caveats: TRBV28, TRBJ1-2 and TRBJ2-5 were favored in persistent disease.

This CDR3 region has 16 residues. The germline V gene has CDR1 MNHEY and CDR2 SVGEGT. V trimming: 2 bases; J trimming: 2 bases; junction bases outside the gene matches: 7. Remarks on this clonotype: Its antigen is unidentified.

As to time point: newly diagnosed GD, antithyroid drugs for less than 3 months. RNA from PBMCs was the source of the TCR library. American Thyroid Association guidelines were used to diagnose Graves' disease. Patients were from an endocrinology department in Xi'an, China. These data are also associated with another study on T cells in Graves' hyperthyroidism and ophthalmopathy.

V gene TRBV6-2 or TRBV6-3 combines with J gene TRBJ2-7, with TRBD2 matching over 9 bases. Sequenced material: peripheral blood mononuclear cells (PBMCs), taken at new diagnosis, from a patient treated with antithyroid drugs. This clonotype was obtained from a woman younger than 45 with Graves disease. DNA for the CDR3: TGTGCCAGCAGTTACCTGGGAGCGGGAGGAACCTACGAGCAGTACTTC. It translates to CASSYLGAGGTYEQYF.